This is a list of T cell receptor beta chains from one sample in a study of identifying expanded T cells in peripheral blood. Using immunoSEQ multiplex PCR, the repertoire was profiled, and TCRdb retains in-frame clones only, with some absent. This table holds 50,000 to 70,000 clones, about 87% found once. Material: blood. Receptors originate from a person aged 18 to 75 in good health. The CDR3 runs from the conserved cysteine through the conserved F or W. A D gene is named only where the DNA matches it firmly. Expanded clones are given a class, and other clones once, few, many or no size at all.

size: few
J: TRBJ2-5
V: TRBV4-1
D: TRBD1
DNA: TGCGCCAGCAGCCAAGTAGGACAGGGTTGGGAGACCCAGTACTTC
CDR3: CASSQVGQGWETQYF

size: .
J: TRBJ2-1
V: TRBV11-3
D: .
DNA: TGTGCCAGCAGCTTAGGCGGGTTGGGCAGGGCCTACAATGAGCAGTTCTTC
CDR3: CASSLGGLGRAYNEQFF

size: .
J: TRBJ2-3
V: TRBV6-4
D: .
DNA: TGTGCCAGCAGTGACGGTGCTAGCGTTAGCACAGATACGCAGTATTTT
CDR3: CASSDGASVSTDTQYF

size: .
J: TRBJ2-6
V: TRBV6-4
D: .
DNA: TGTGCCAGCAGTGAAGGACAATCTGGGGCCAACGTCCTGACTTTC
CDR3: CASSEGQSGANVLTF

size: .
J: TRBJ1-1
V: TRBV5-4
D: .
DNA: TGTGCCAGCAGCCACCGGGGGGGGTTGGGAGCTTTCTTT
CDR3: CASSHRGGLGAFF

size: .
J: TRBJ2-7
V: TRBV6-4
D: .
DNA: TGTGCCAGCAGTTACGAGGGGCCGTCCTACGAGCAGTACTTC
CDR3: CASSYEGPSYEQYF

size: .
J: TRBJ2-7
V: TRBV20-1
D: .
DNA: TGCAGTGCCCCCGGCGCCTACGAGCAGTACTTC
CDR3: CSAPGAYEQYF

size: once
J: TRBJ2-3
V: TRBV30
D: TRBD1
DNA: TGTGCCTGGAGTGTAGGGACAGGGGCTAGCACAGATACGCAGTATTTT
CDR3: CAWSVGTGASTDTQYF

size: .
J: TRBJ1-2
V: TRBV7-9
D: .
DNA: TGTGCCAGCAGCTTAGCCGCGCAGGCAGGTGGCTACACCTTC
CDR3: CASSLAAQAGGYTF

size: once
J: TRBJ2-3
V: TRBV5-4
D: TRBD1
DNA: TGTGCCAGCAGCGCGGCCCGGGACAGGGGGGAAGATACGCAGTATTTT
CDR3: CASSAARDRGEDTQYF

size: .
J: TRBJ1-3
V: TRBV5-5
D: .
DNA: TGTGCCAGCAGCCCGAGTTCGGGAGAGAACACCATATATTTT
CDR3: CASSPSSGENTIYF

size: .
J: TRBJ2-5
V: TRBV11-1
D: .
DNA: TGTGCCAGCAGCCCACTCGAGATCCGCACGCCGCAAGAGACCCAGTACTTC
CDR3: CASSPLEIRTPQETQYF

size: .
J: TRBJ2-7
V: TRBV9
D: .
DNA: TGTGCCAGCAGCCCATCAGAGGCGAACGAGCAGTACTTC
CDR3: CASSPSEANEQYF

size: .
J: TRBJ2-7
V: TRBV6-5
D: TRBD1
DNA: TGTGCCAGCAGTTACTCCGGGACAGGTGCGACCGAGCAGTACTTC
CDR3: CASSYSGTGATEQYF

size: .
J: TRBJ2-2
V: TRBV30
D: TRBD2
DNA: TGTGCCTGGAGTGGTTATAGCGGGGGGACAATGGACGGGGAGCTGTTTTTT
CDR3: CAWSGYSGGTMDGELFF

size: .
J: TRBJ2-3
V: TRBV19
D: .
DNA: TGTGCCAGTAGTATGGAGAGGGGGGCAGATACGCAGTATTTT
CDR3: CASSMERGADTQYF